The 8 T cell receptor beta chains listed next were all sequenced from one sample in a study of human T cells and chemical hapten exposure. Time point given: pre-sensitization, week 0. Noted treatment: therapeutic diphenylcyclopropenone sensitization with weekly scalp DPC. TCRdb passed the RACE reads through MiXCR, listing each CDR3 protein once. This table has 250,000 or so distinct CDR3 sequences, just under 8% appearing once. The sequences come from whole blood, collected in connection with sensitization to the hapten diphenylcyclopropenone (DPC). These receptors all stem from a man younger than 30 with alopecia areata. Some clones in this sample may be carry-over from other donors' samples.

This clonotype was seen a few times. The chain couples TRBV6-2 or TRBV6-3 to TRBJ2-2; 8 bases agree with TRBD1. The germline gives CDR1 MNHEY, CDR2 SVGEGT. The junction had 4 bases not matched to a gene; V was cut back by 4 bases and J by 0 bases. CDR3 size: 16 residues. CDR3 sequence: CASSWRTGPNTGELFF. In DNA form, the CDR3 reads TGTGCCAGCAGTTGGCGGACAGGGCCGAACACCGGGGAGCTGTTTTTT.

The rearrangement uses TRBV3-1 and TRBJ1-3; 8 bases are shared with TRBD1. Germline CDR1 LGHDT, CDR2 YNNKEL (reference sequence). V lost 0 bases to trimming and J lost 7 bases; unmatched junction nucleotides: 5. The CDR3 runs to 15 residues. CDR3 in amino acids: CASSQDRDRFNTIYF. CDR3 nucleotide sequence: TGTGCCAGCAGCCAAGATCGGGACAGGTTTAACACCATATATTTT.

The genes are TRBV12-3 or TRBV12-4 and TRBJ1-5, with 8 bases that match TRBD1. The CDR3 has 17 residues. Trimming removed 4 bases from V and 4 bases from J; junction bases left unmatched: 12. CDR3 sequence: CASSSRQGALTNQPQHF. CDR3 coding DNA: TGTGCCAGCAGTTCTCGCCAGGGGGCTCTAACGAATCAGCCCCAGCATTTT.

Ten or more counts support this clonotype. The chain couples TRBV7-2 to TRBJ1-6; no clear D gene. Trimming cost V 1 base and J 1 base, with 5 bases left between them. This CDR3 has 15 amino acids. CDR1 and CDR2 from the germline V gene are SGHTA and FQGNSA. The CDR3, as DNA: TGTGCCAGCAGCTTAGACAGTTCCTATAATTCACCCCTCCACTTT. Translating gives CASSLDSSYNSPLHF.

This clonotype was picked up a small number of times. The chain combines TRBV20-1 with TRBJ1-1, with 9 bases matching TRBD1. The CDR3 runs 13 residues. V lost 5 bases, J lost 7 bases, and 8 bases stayed unmatched. Germline loops: CDR1 DFQATT, CDR2 SNEGSKA (reference sequence). The CDR3 loop is CSAGRTGAGEAFF. DNA of the CDR3: TGCAGTGCTGGACGGACAGGGGCAGGTGAAGCTTTCTTT.

In its sample, this clonotype was seen many times. V usage is TRBV7-2 and J usage is TRBJ1-4; D gene uncertain. V lost 2 bases and J 2 bases, leaving 6 bases between the germline ends. This CDR3 has 14 residues. Germline V gives CDR1 SGHTA, CDR2 FQGNSA. The CDR3 region is CASSLTGTNEKLFF. CDR3 sequence (DNA): TGTGCCAGCAGCTTAACCGGGACTAATGAAAAACTGTTTTTT. The whole variable domain, remainder taken from reference TRBV7-2 and TRBJ1-4, is GAGVSQSPSNKVTEKGKDVELRCDPISGHTALYWYRQSLGQGLEFLIYFQGNSAPDKSGLPSDRFSAERTGGSVSTLTIQRTQQEDSAVYLCASSLTGTNEKLFFGSGTQLSVL.

This clonotype was observed a few times. This chain connects TRBV12-3 or TRBV12-4 to TRBJ1-5; 8 bases agree with TRBD1. The CDR3 is 13 residues long. Unmatched junction bases numbered 3, after V lost 6 bases and J lost 5 bases. The CDR3 is CASRQGEDQPQHF. The CDR3 coding sequence is TGTGCCAGCAGACAGGGGGAGGATCAGCCCCAGCATTTT.

This clonotype was seen many times. The chain is built from TRBV18 and TRBJ1-5; maybe TRBD1 (6 bases). The CDR3 has 16 residues. CDR1 is KGHSH and CDR2 is LQKENI in the germline V gene. The V end was cut by 1 base, the J end by 0 bases, with 10 bases between. CDR3 sequence reads: CASSPRDTDSNQPQHF. Here the CDR3 DNA reads TGTGCCAGCTCACCACGGGACACGGATAGCAATCAGCCCCAGCATTTT. Full variable domain (missing parts from reference TRBV18 and TRBJ1-5): NAGVMQNPRHLVRRRGQEARLRCSPMKGHSHVYWYRQLPEEGLKFMVYLQKENIIDESGMPKERFSAEFPKEGPSILRIQQVVRGDSAAYFCASSPRDTDSNQPQHFGDGTRLSIL.